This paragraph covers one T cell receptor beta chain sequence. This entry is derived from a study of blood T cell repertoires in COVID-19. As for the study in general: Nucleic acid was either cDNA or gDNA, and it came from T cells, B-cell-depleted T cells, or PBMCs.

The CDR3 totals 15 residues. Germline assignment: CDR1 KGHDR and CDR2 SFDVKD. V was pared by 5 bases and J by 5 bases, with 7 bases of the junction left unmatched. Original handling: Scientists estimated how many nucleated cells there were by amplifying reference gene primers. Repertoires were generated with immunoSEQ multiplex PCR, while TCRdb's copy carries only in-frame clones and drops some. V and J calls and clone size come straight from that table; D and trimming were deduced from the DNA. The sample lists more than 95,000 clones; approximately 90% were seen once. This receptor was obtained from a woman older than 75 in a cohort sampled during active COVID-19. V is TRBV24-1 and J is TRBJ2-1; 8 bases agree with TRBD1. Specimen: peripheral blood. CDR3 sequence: CATSGRTGNDNEQFF. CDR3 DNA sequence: TGTGCCACCAGTGGCCGGACAGGGAACGACAATGAGCAGTTCTTC.